This record looks at one T cell receptor (beta chain) sequence and its context. These data originate in a study of OX40 agonist ivuxolimab in advanced cancers. Study-level information: Three patients had partial responses: one hepatocellular carcinoma, two cutaneous melanoma.

Clones were read by immunoSEQ multiplex PCR, and TCRdb kept only the in-frame ones, dropping some. The table has 73,000 or so clones, 70% to 90% seen once. Prior autoimmune disease or systemic immunosuppression barred patients. This material consisted of CD4+ or CD8+ T cells sorted from blood, taken in a trial of the OX40 agonist ivuxolimab. The source is an adult with an advanced solid tumor such as melanoma, head and neck, liver or kidney cancer.

The CDR3 coding sequence is TGTGCCAGCAGCTTGCGGGAGACCCAGTACTTC. Residues: CASSLRETQYF. V and J are TRBV5-6 and TRBJ2-5; D is undetermined. V was shortened by 1 base and J by 5 bases, with 3 bases between the two germline ends. The CDR3 covers 11 residues. Germline CDR1 reads SGHDT; CDR2 reads YYEEEE.